These T cell receptor beta chains were read from a single sample in a study of T cells in narcolepsy. Clones were read by immunoSEQ multiplex PCR, and TCRdb kept only the in-frame ones, dropping some. The sample shows about 43,000 clones, 70% to 90% of them seen only once. The sample comprised CD45RA- memory CD4+ T cells from PBMCs. Source of these receptors: a human donor with narcolepsy. The CDR3 runs from the conserved cysteine through the conserved F or W. The D gene is left open where the match is weak. The size entry is marked missing in some rows and otherwise reads once, few, many or a size class.

>TRBV7-9|TRBD1|.|TRBJ2-7
CASSLSGTGNEQYF
TGTGCCAGCAGCTTGTCTGGGACAGGGAACGAGCAGTACTTC
>TRBV7-9|TRBD2|.|TRBJ2-7
CASSLWGASGATYEQYF
TGTGCCAGCAGCTTATGGGGGGCTAGCGGGGCCACCTACGAGCAGTACTTC
>TRBV19|.|few|TRBJ1-5
CASDGPSGSHSNQPQHF
TGTGCCAGTGATGGCCCAAGTGGGTCACACAGCAATCAGCCCCAGCATTTT
>TRBV6-1|.|.|TRBJ1-4
CASSLQGPFTEKLFF
TGTGCCAGCAGTCTCCAAGGACCATTCACCGAAAAACTGTTTTTT
>TRBV9|TRBD2|.|TRBJ2-1
CASSVGNSGSLDEQFF
TGTGCCAGCAGCGTAGGCAATAGCGGGAGCCTCGATGAGCAGTTCTTC
>TRBV5-1|TRBD2|.|TRBJ2-1
CASSLAGGGEYEQFF
TGCGCCAGCAGCTTGGCTGGCGGGGGGGAGTATGAGCAGTTCTTC
>TRBV5-4|.|.|TRBJ2-4
CASRPWERSIQYF
TGTGCCAGCAGACCCTGGGAACGCAGCATTCAGTACTTC
>TRBV6-1|TRBD1|.|TRBJ1-1
CASGTTGRNAFF
TGTGCCAGCGGAACGACAGGGCGGAACGCTTTCTTT
>TRBV27|.|.|TRBJ2-4
CASSSDLAKNIQYF
TGTGCCAGCAGTTCTGACCTAGCCAAAAACATTCAGTACTTC
>TRBV7-3|TRBD2|.|TRBJ2-1
CASSSRSGVPNNEQFF
TGTGCCAGCAGCTCCCGGAGCGGGGTACCGAACAATGAGCAGTTCTTC
>TRBV19|.|.|TRBJ2-5
CASSITRGKETQYF
TGTGCCAGTAGTATAACGAGGGGCAAAGAGACCCAGTACTTC
>TRBV27|TRBD2|.|TRBJ2-7
CASRSNSGHSYEQYF
TGTGCCAGCAGATCAAATAGCGGGCACTCCTACGAGCAGTACTTC
>TRBV19|.|once|TRBJ2-1
CASSIGRYEQFF
TGTGCCAGTAGTATCGGTAGGTATGAGCAGTTCTTC
>TRBV5-1|TRBD1|.|TRBJ2-7
CASSSRQGPYEQYF
TGCGCCAGCAGCTCCCGACAGGGACCCTACGAGCAGTACTTC
>TRBV6-5|TRBD2|.|TRBJ2-1
CASSLDGVAGGKEQFF
TGTGCCAGCAGTTTAGACGGGGTAGCGGGAGGGAAAGAGCAGTTCTTC
>TRBV7-8|.|.|TRBJ1-2
CASSLQGSYGYTF
TGTGCCAGCAGCTTACAGGGGAGCTATGGCTACACCTTC
>TRBV6-6|.|.|TRBJ2-5
CASSYTGSQETQYF
TGTGCCAGCAGTTACACGGGGTCCCAAGAGACCCAGTACTTC
>TRBV6-6|.|once|TRBJ2-2
CASSQGLNTGELFF
TGTGCCAGCAGTCAAGGACTAAACACCGGGGAGCTGTTTTTT
>TRBV5-1|.|.|TRBJ1-2
CASSLLGAGGYTF
TGCGCCAGCAGCTTGCTAGGGGCGGGCGGCTACACCTTC
>TRBV7-2|.|.|TRBJ1-1
CASSLFQNTEAFF
TGTGCCAGCAGCTTATTCCAGAACACTGAAGCTTTCTTT
>TRBV4-2|TRBD2|once|TRBJ2-2
CASSPKREGGELFF
TGTGCCAGCAGCCCCAAGCGGGAGGGGGGGGAGCTGTTTTTT
>TRBV11-2|.|.|TRBJ2-7
CASSTSQNVLYEQYF
TGTGCCAGCAGCACGTCACAGAATGTGCTCTACGAGCAGTACTTC
>TRBV5-1|.|.|TRBJ2-7
CASSSRAMSSYEQYF
TGCGCCAGCAGCTCCAGGGCTATGAGCTCCTACGAGCAGTACTTC
>TRBV2|.|.|TRBJ2-2
CASTGTSNGELFF
TGTGCCAGTACCGGGACCTCTAACGGGGAGCTGTTTTTT
>TRBV28|.|.|TRBJ1-1
CASSPTRTEAFF
TGTGCCAGCAGTCCGACAAGAACTGAAGCTTTCTTT
>TRBV9|.|.|TRBJ2-1
CASSVGGVGVYNEQFF
TGTGCCAGCAGCGTAGGTGGGGTGGGGGTTTACAATGAGCAGTTCTTC
>TRBV5-6|TRBD2|once|TRBJ2-3
CASSRYTLAGGTDTQYF
TGTGCCAGCAGCAGGTACACACTAGCGGGGGGTACAGATACGCAGTATTTT
>TRBV27|TRBD2|few|TRBJ2-1
CASSLRTSGSSYNEQFF
TGTGCCAGCAGTCTCCGGACTAGCGGGAGCTCCTACAATGAGCAGTTCTTC
>TRBV6-6|.|.|TRBJ1-3
CASSLDRYTIYF
TGTGCCAGCAGTCTCGACAGATACACCATATATTTT
>TRBV9|TRBD1|.|TRBJ1-2
CASSVVGRGPGYTF
TGTGCCAGCAGCGTAGTCGGCAGGGGGCCTGGCTACACCTTC
>TRBV20-1|.|.|TRBJ1-2
CSASPGDGYTF
TGCAGTGCTAGTCCCGGGGACGGCTACACCTTC
>TRBV5-4|TRBD1|once|TRBJ1-5
CASSQGQGNNQPQHF
TGTGCCAGCAGCCAGGGACAGGGGAACAATCAGCCCCAGCATTTT
>TRBV5-6|.|.|TRBJ2-7
CASSPQRAYEQYF
TGTGCCAGCAGCCCCCAGCGGGCCTACGAGCAGTACTTC
>TRBV4-1|TRBD2|.|TRBJ2-7
CASSLAGGPGEQYF
TGCGCCAGCAGCCTAGCGGGGGGGCCCGGCGAGCAGTACTTC
>TRBV5-8|.|.|TRBJ2-6
CASSLEAGANVLTF
TGTGCCAGCAGCTTGGAAGCTGGGGCCAACGTCCTGACTTTC
>TRBV4-1|.|.|TRBJ1-1
CASSQGPWTEAFF
TGCGCCAGCAGCCAGGGTCCCTGGACTGAAGCTTTCTTT
>TRBV7-8|TRBD2|.|TRBJ2-7
CASSAGRAGVSEQYF
TGTGCCAGCAGCGCCGGACGAGCGGGAGTCAGCGAGCAGTACTTC
>TRBV2|.|.|TRBJ2-1
CASKMRNEQFF
TGTGCCAGCAAGATGAGGAATGAGCAGTTCTTC
>TRBV30|TRBD1|.|TRBJ1-2
CAWSPTGGSGYTF
TGTGCCTGGAGCCCAACAGGGGGGTCTGGCTACACCTTC
>TRBV6-1|.|.|TRBJ1-5
CASTEMRGRQPQHF
TGTGCCAGCACCGAAATGAGAGGGAGGCAGCCCCAGCATTTT
>TRBV6-1|.|.|TRBJ2-6
CASSDQGQGANVLTF
TGTGCCAGCAGTGATCAAGGGCAAGGGGCCAACGTCCTGACTTTC
>TRBV11-3|.|few|TRBJ2-5
CASSSGAGQETQYF
TGTGCCAGCAGCTCAGGGGCAGGCCAAGAGACCCAGTACTTC
>TRBV7-8|.|.|TRBJ2-1
CASKSAATYNEQFF
TGTGCCAGCAAGTCGGCGGCTACCTACAATGAGCAGTTCTTC
>TRBV25-1|.|.|TRBJ1-1
CASSVGTEPEAFF
TGTGCCAGCAGTGTGGGGACCGAGCCCGAAGCTTTCTTT
>TRBV30|TRBD2|.|TRBJ2-1
CAWAGLAGAMNEQFF
TGTGCCTGGGCTGGGCTAGCGGGAGCTATGAATGAGCAGTTCTTC
>TRBV9|.|few|TRBJ1-2
CASSVEAAPLYGYTF
TGTGCCAGCAGCGTAGAGGCAGCACCTTTATATGGCTACACCTTC
>TRBV7-2|TRBD2|.|TRBJ2-3
CASSLGTSGRADTQYF
TGTGCCAGCAGCTTAGGAACTAGCGGGAGGGCAGATACGCAGTATTTT
>TRBV19|.|.|TRBJ2-7
CASSIGGGPSEQYF
TGTGCCAGTAGTATAGGAGGGGGACCCTCTGAGCAGTACTTC
>TRBV19|.|.|TRBJ2-7
CASSSPRGTSYEQYF
TGTGCCAGTAGTTCCCCTCGGGGGACCTCCTACGAGCAGTACTTC
>TRBV4-3|.|.|TRBJ2-1
CASSPGPSSYNEQFF
TGCGCCAGCAGCCCCGGACCGAGCTCCTACAATGAGCAGTTCTTC
>TRBV19|TRBD1|.|TRBJ1-2
CASSTKTGSKGYTF
TGTGCCAGTAGTACTAAGACAGGGTCCAAAGGCTACACCTTC
>TRBV7-9|.|.|TRBJ2-6
CASSRDGPAGGANVLTF
TGTGCCAGCAGCCGCGATGGCCCTGCCGGAGGGGCCAACGTCCTGACTTTC
>TRBV25-1|TRBD1|.|TRBJ1-2
CASSAGQGYGYTF
TGTGCCAGCAGTGCGGGACAGGGGTATGGCTACACCTTC
>TRBV19|.|.|TRBJ2-3
CARPVPHELDTQYF
TGTGCCAGACCCGTACCCCATGAGCTAGATACGCAGTATTTT
>TRBV5-6|TRBD1|once|TRBJ1-2
CASSLTTGGTGYTF
TGTGCCAGCAGCCTAACAACAGGGGGCACTGGCTACACCTTC